The 10 T cell receptor beta chains presented below share a single source sample, sequenced in a study of cytomegalovirus exposure and HLA in healthy donors. Primers for the PCR totalled 60 Vbeta and 13 Jbeta. Assay: immunoSEQ multiplex PCR; the TCRdb copy retains only in-frame clones and omits some. The sample lists approximately 140,000 clones, 80% occurring once. Sequenced sample: PBMCs. The receptors stem from a woman aged 40-49 years in good health and CMV-seronegative.

V and J are TRBV6-5 and TRBJ1-5; 8 bases fit TRBD1. J was trimmed by 4 bases and V by 2 bases; bases with no gene match: 4. Germline assignment: CDR1 MNHEY and CDR2 SVGAGI. The CDR3 is 15 amino acids. CDR3 nucleotide sequence: TGTGCCAGCAGTTACGGACAGGGAAGGAATCAGCCCCAGCATTTT. It yields the protein CASSYGQGRNQPQHF.

This clone is a singleton in its sample. Additional DNA sequences in this sample encode the identical CDR3. CDR3 DNA sequence: TGTGCCAGCAGCCTACGGACTAGCGGGAGTACGTACGAGCAGTACTTC. It yields the protein CASSLRTSGSTYEQYF. V usage is TRBV7-9 and J usage is TRBJ2-7; 13 bases agree with TRBD2. Germline trimming cut 5 bases from V and 4 bases from J; bases unmatched to any gene: 8. This CDR3 is built from 16 residues. CDR1 is SEHNR and CDR2 is FQNEAQ in the germline V gene (reference sequence).

The rearrangement links TRBV4-2 to TRBJ1-5; D is perhaps TRBD1 (5 bases). Looked up from germline, CDR1 is LGHNA and CDR2 is YNFKEQ. The CDR3 has 13 amino acids. With 0 bases removed from V and 5 bases from J, the gap between germline ends came to 5 bases. The CDR3 loop reads CASSQDRDQPQHF. In DNA form, the CDR3 reads TGTGCCAGCAGCCAAGACAGGGATCAGCCCCAGCATTTT.

The chain carries TRBV5-1 and TRBJ2-1, with 7 bases identical to TRBD1. Germline V gene lookup returns CDR1 SGHRS and CDR2 YFSETQ. The CDR3 consists of 15 residues. Trimming at V came to 4 bases and at J to 6 bases, leaving 10 bases not matched to a gene. The CDR3, as DNA: TGCGCCAGCAGCCGGACAGGTGATCGGGGCAATGAGCAGTTCTTC. This translates into CASSRTGDRGNEQFF.

This chain joins TRBV7-9 and TRBJ2-7; no definite D call. Germline CDR1 reads SEHNR; CDR2 reads FQNEAQ (reference sequence). The CDR3 has 12 amino acids. The ends were cut back, 1 base at V and 4 bases at J, with 5 bases in the middle. DNA for the CDR3: TGTGCCAGCAGCTTAGGAGAGTACGAGCAGTACTTC. This translates into CASSLGEYEQYF.

This clone appeared once. The chain couples TRBV29-1 to TRBJ1-2; possibly TRBD1 for D (6 bases). Trimming cost V 7 bases and J 4 bases, with 10 bases left between them. The CDR3 spans 11 residues. Per germline, CDR1 SQVTM and CDR2 ANQGSEA. In DNA form, the CDR3 reads TGCAGCGCCCGGGACATCTATGGCTACACCTTC. Protein product: CSARDIYGYTF.

V and J are TRBV7-9 and TRBJ2-7; D is possibly TRBD1 (6 bases). Per germline, CDR1 SEHNR and CDR2 FQNEAQ (reference sequence). V lost 5 bases and J 2 bases, leaving 19 bases between the germline ends. The CDR3 has 16 amino acids. CDR3 protein: CASSASGTQSPYEQYF. In nucleotides, the CDR3 is TGTGCCAGCAGCGCATCCGGGACACAGAGCCCCTACGAGCAGTACTTC.

V and J are TRBV5-1 and TRBJ2-7; 8 bases fit TRBD2. CDR3 length equals 15 residues. J lost 6 bases, V lost 2 bases, and 10 bases had no gene match. Germline V gene lookup returns CDR1 SGHRS and CDR2 YFSETQ. The CDR3 sequence is CASSFEERELGEQYF. The CDR3 coding sequence is TGCGCCAGCAGCTTCGAGGAGCGGGAGTTGGGCGAGCAGTACTTC.

The chain links TRBV7-6 to TRBJ2-7; TRBD2 matches 7 bases. J lost 4 bases, V lost 5 bases, and 11 bases had no gene match. The CDR3 sequence is 15 residues long. Germline V gene data show CDR1 as SGHVS and CDR2 as FNYEAQ. The CDR3 DNA sequence: TGTGCCAGCAGCCGTCTGCTGGCGGGAGAGTACGAGCAGTACTTC. Translation: CASSRLLAGEYEQYF.

The gene calls are TRBV6-1 and TRBJ2-1; D gene ambiguous. Per germline, CDR1 MNHNS and CDR2 SASEGT. With 6 bases removed from V and 1 base from J, the gap between germline ends came to 7 bases. The CDR3 contains 13 residues. Here the CDR3 reads CASSRVSYNEQFF. In DNA form, the CDR3 reads TGTGCCAGCAGCCGGGTGTCCTACAATGAGCAGTTCTTC.